The T cell receptor beta chain described here comes from a study of T cell responses to AZD1222 COVID-19 vaccine (dated by TCRdb to the early 2020s). The study in broad terms: Because spike-specific TCR depth and breadth did not differ between the two schedules, AZD1222 recipients who got a second dose at roughly 4 weeks were pooled with those who got a second dose at roughly 12 weeks. Trial participants were enrolled into age subgroups of 18-55, 56-69 and 70-plus years, which contained 148, 28 and 57 TCR-sequenced participants, respectively. TCR sequencing was performed for roughly 250 trial participants, of whom around 200 were given two doses of AZD1222 and around 25 were given two doses of MenACWY control vaccine.

Broad study findings and their caveats: Spike-specific TCR breadth and depth rose significantly after two AZD1222 doses compared with day 0 and with MenACWY recipients. Most participants were white British and females outnumbered males, and the authors suggested that clonal diversity may have been underestimated. In the small 56-69-year group, the increase in depth fell short of significance, most likely because of low power. Because no day 14 peak-response samples were available, repertoires were characterized only after the peak T cell response. CD4 TCRs associated with the vaccine covered the entire spike protein, and the dominant responses were in regions 160-218 and 743-854. Nearly half of unique spike-specific TCRs reportedly recognized epitopes outside regions mutated in the B.1.351 and B.1.1.7 variants. Only a handful of AZD1222 recipients were SARS-CoV-2 seropositive at baseline, limiting conclusions about previously exposed vaccinees.

The CDR3 regions of human TCRbeta chains were subjected to immunosequencing. As for the authors' bioinformatics: Repertoire TCRs were checked for matches against a reference library of SARS-CoV-2-specific TCRs that had been generated using the MIRA antigen-specificity platform. Breadth was defined as the fraction of unique TCRs that were SARS-CoV-2-associated. Depth was defined as the fraction of total T cells that were SARS-CoV-2-associated. Using the MIRA data, each spike-specific TCR was mapped to the spike region that the TCR reacts to and placed in a CD4 or CD8 class. Log10-transformed breadth and depth values were compared by one-way ANOVA with Sidak's multiple comparisons tests. TCRdb carries this immuneACCESS record with in-frame sequences only. Its versions omit some clonotypes, under half of them owing to an unresolved V gene in the studies checked, with the rest unexplained. V and J calls and clone size are as listed in that table; D and trimming were resolved from the DNA. Here the sample has about 110,000 clones; less than 95% occur a single time. Jointly, the top ten make up about 7.8% of the sample.

What the time point label conveys for this sample: baseline before first vaccination. Samples from vaccinated people were obtained from the UK trials COV001 and COV002, which included a single-blind randomized controlled phase 2/3 trial of AZD1222 (ChAdOx1 nCoV-19) in healthy adults. Trial participant PBMC samples were collected at day 0 and day 28 after the second dose for TCRbeta chain sequencing. CDR1 and CDR2 are drawn from the germline V gene (reference sequence): GTSNPN, SVGIG. The cysteine opens and the phenylalanine closes a CDR3 of 14 amino acids. Only CDR3 DNA is held: 42 bases, read in frame from base 1. From V the trimming removes 4 bases and from J it removes 5 bases, while the gene matches leave 10 bases of the junction unaccounted for. In this sample, this clone turned up once. Its specific antigen is unknown. Base qualities were left out, and no much larger clone turns up one base away.

The starting material was peripheral blood, obtained on day 0 of AZD1222 vaccination. Rearrangement joined TRBV30 to TRBJ1-1; TRBD1 fits 7 bases in the junction. This receptor was obtained from an adult in good health. This receptor has the CDR3 CAWTTGAAGTEAFF. Here is the DNA: TGTGCCTGGACAACAGGGGCGGCTGGGACTGAAGCTTTCTTT.